Listed below are T cell receptor beta chains from one sample, sequenced in a study of cytomegalovirus exposure and HLA in healthy donors. Clones were sequenced by immunoSEQ multiplex PCR, and TCRdb holds only the in-frame ones, with some missing. The sample has around 140,000 clones, roughly 79% seen once. The sample comprised PBMCs. The receptors shown here come from a woman aged 18-29 years in good health and CMV-seronegative. Each CDR3 is given with its conserved first and last residue. D genes are given only for firm matches. Expanded clones get a size class; other rows say once, few or many, or leave the size out.

D gene	CDR3 length	clone size	J gene	V gene	CDR3 protein	CDR3 DNA
TRBD1	15	.	TRBJ2-7	TRBV5-6	CASSQIRDRGSKQYF	TGTGCCAGCAGCCAAATACGGGACAGGGGTTCTAAGCAGTACTTC
.	11	.	TRBJ1-4	TRBV4-1	CASSQGTKLFF	TGCGCCAGCAGCCAAGGTACTAAACTGTTTTTT
TRBD2	18	once	TRBJ2-1	TRBV5-4	CASSNSGLAGGPDNEQFF	TGTGCCAGCAGTAACTCGGGACTAGCGGGAGGGCCGGACAATGAGCAGTTCTTC
.	18	once	TRBJ2-1	TRBV27	CASSPDFGVASSYNEQFF	TGTGCCAGCAGTCCGGACTTCGGGGTAGCGAGCTCCTACAATGAGCAGTTCTTC
.	16	.	TRBJ1-6	TRBV6-6	CASSYSSRRVKSPLHF	TGTGCCAGCAGTTACTCGAGTAGGAGGGTGAAGTCACCCCTCCACTTT
.	14	.	TRBJ2-3	TRBV2	CASSWGHSTDTQYF	TGTGCCAGCAGCTGGGGACATAGCACAGATACGCAGTATTTT
.	14	.	TRBJ2-3	TRBV7-2	CASSLQGSPDTQYF	TGTGCCAGCAGCTTGCAGGGAAGTCCAGATACGCAGTATTTT
TRBD1	14	.	TRBJ2-5	TRBV5-1	CASSLSQGAGTQYF	TGCGCCAGCAGCTTATCCCAGGGGGCTGGGACCCAGTACTTC
.	13	.	TRBJ2-2	TRBV6-5	CASSYLQTGELFF	TGTGCCAGCAGCTATTTACAGACCGGGGAGCTGTTTTTT
.	14	.	TRBJ1-4	TRBV6-1	CASSMTATNEKLFF	TGTGCCAGCAGTATGACAGCAACTAATGAAAAACTGTTTTTT
.	13	.	TRBJ1-1	TRBV6-4	CASSDTGPSEAFF	TGTGCCAGCAGCGATACAGGGCCTTCTGAAGCTTTCTTT
TRBD1	15	.	TRBJ1-1	TRBV10-3	CAIRSTGGGGTEAFF	TGTGCCATCAGGTCGACAGGGGGCGGGGGTACTGAAGCTTTCTTT
TRBD1	14	.	TRBJ2-1	TRBV30	CAWSPGTGSNEQFF	TGTGCCTGGAGTCCAGGGACAGGGAGCAATGAGCAGTTCTTC
TRBD1	14	.	TRBJ2-4	TRBV30	CAWSKDRPWNIQYF	TGTGCCTGGAGTAAGGACAGGCCGTGGAACATTCAGTACTTC
TRBD2	11	.	TRBJ2-1	TRBV20-1	CSAAGEVEQFF	TGCAGTGCGGCGGGAGAAGTTGAGCAGTTCTTC
.	16	.	TRBJ1-1	TRBV4-1	CASSQENNRWNTEAFF	TGCGCCAGCAGCCAAGAGAATAACAGGTGGAACACTGAAGCTTTCTTT
.	15	.	TRBJ2-1	TRBV10-1	CASSESGLMGNEQFF	TGCGCCAGCAGTGAGTCGGGACTCATGGGGAATGAGCAGTTCTTC
.	13	.	TRBJ2-3	TRBV9	CASSVGQTDTQYF	TGTGCCAGCAGCGTAGGACAGACAGATACGCAGTATTTT
.	18	.	TRBJ2-2	TRBV7-9	CASRFRWSETGNTGELFF	TGTGCCAGCAGGTTCCGGTGGTCGGAGACAGGGAACACCGGGGAGCTGTTTTTT
TRBD2	14	.	TRBJ2-1	TRBV27	CASSFVDSGSEQFF	TGTGCCAGCAGTTTCGTCGACAGCGGGAGTGAGCAGTTCTTC
.	12	.	TRBJ1-1	TRBV7-9	CASSQDISEAFF	TGTGCCAGCAGCCAGGACATATCTGAAGCTTTCTTT
.	12	.	TRBJ2-1	TRBV7-8	CASSLILDEQFF	TGTGCCAGCAGCTTAATACTAGATGAGCAGTTCTTC
TRBD2	18	.	TRBJ2-7	TRBV6-1	CASSEARLAHIYSYEQYF	TGTGCCAGCAGTGAAGCGAGACTAGCGCATATTTACTCCTACGAGCAGTACTTC
.	12	.	TRBJ1-3	TRBV19	CASTTSGNTIYF	TGTGCCAGTACGACTTCTGGAAACACCATATATTTT
TRBD2	17	.	TRBJ2-1	TRBV27	CASSLYSSGRAYSEQFF	TGTGCCAGCAGTTTATACTCTAGCGGGAGGGCCTACAGTGAGCAGTTCTTC
.	14	few	TRBJ1-5	TRBV5-7	CASSWAGCNQPQHF	TGTGCCAGCAGCTGGGCAGGCTGCAATCAGCCCCAGCATTTT
.	13	.	TRBJ1-2	TRBV18	CASSPEGAGGYTF	TGTGCCAGCTCACCCGAGGGTGCGGGTGGCTACACCTTC
.	16	once	TRBJ2-3	TRBV5-4	CASSLKLAHSTDTQYF	TGTGCCAGCAGCTTAAAACTAGCCCATAGCACAGATACGCAGTATTTT
TRBD2	17	.	TRBJ2-1	TRBV27	CASSFRVAGYSYNEQFF	TGTGCCAGCAGTTTTCGAGTAGCGGGTTACTCCTACAATGAGCAGTTCTTC
.	16	.	TRBJ1-1	TRBV10-3	CAISVSVFARDTEAFF	TGTGCCATCAGTGTTTCGGTGTTCGCTAGAGACACTGAAGCTTTCTTT
.	13	.	TRBJ1-2	TRBV30	CAWSRKGVLGYTF	TGTGCCTGGAGTCGTAAGGGAGTCCTTGGCTACACCTTC
.	14	.	TRBJ2-3	TRBV7-9	CASSPTLGADTQYF	TGTGCCAGCAGCCCCACCTTGGGCGCAGATACGCAGTATTTT
.	12	.	TRBJ1-2	TRBV30	CAWSVNRLGYTF	TGTGCCTGGAGTGTGAACAGGCTCGGCTACACCTTC
.	15	few	TRBJ2-7	TRBV7-6	CASSFRTGTSYEQYF	TGTGCCAGCAGTTTCAGGACTGGTACCTCCTACGAGCAGTACTTC
TRBD2	16	.	TRBJ2-7	TRBV6-4	CASSDSRGAGGYEQYF	TGTGCCAGCAGTGACTCCCGGGGAGCGGGGGGCTACGAGCAGTACTTC
.	13	.	TRBJ2-5	TRBV6-5	CASSPGVTETQYF	TGTGCCAGCAGCCCGGGAGTCACCGAGACCCAGTACTTC
.	14	.	TRBJ1-2	TRBV6-5	CASRDGEPERGYTF	TGTGCCAGCAGGGATGGGGAGCCGGAGCGGGGCTACACCTTC
.	13	.	TRBJ1-1	TRBV23-1	CASSLLTRGWAFF	TGCGCCAGCAGTCTCTTGACTCGTGGATGGGCTTTCTTT
.	15	.	TRBJ2-1	TRBV7-9	CASSFGGSPYNEQFF	TGTGCCAGCAGCTTCGGAGGGAGCCCCTACAATGAGCAGTTCTTC
.	15	.	TRBJ2-1	TRBV7-8	CASSASLGGYNEQFF	TGTGCCAGCAGCGCGTCCCTGGGGGGCTACAATGAGCAGTTCTTC
TRBD1	15	.	TRBJ1-4	TRBV6-1	CASSEARGRGEKLFF	TGTGCCAGCAGTGAAGCGAGGGGGCGCGGGGAAAAACTGTTTTTT
TRBD2	16	.	TRBJ2-3	TRBV6-5	CASSYLLAASTDTQYF	TGTGCCAGCAGTTACCTACTAGCGGCTAGCACAGATACGCAGTATTTT
TRBD1	16	.	TRBJ2-2	TRBV11-1	CASSFYGQGVSGELFF	TGTGCCAGCAGCTTCTACGGACAGGGGGTGTCCGGGGAGCTGTTTTTT
.	13	.	TRBJ1-5	TRBV30	CAWGPGINQPQHF	TGTGCCTGGGGGCCCGGGATCAATCAGCCCCAGCATTTT
.	13	.	TRBJ2-7	TRBV27	CASSFLQGGEQYF	TGTGCCAGCAGTTTTCTCCAAGGGGGAGAGCAGTACTTC
.	13	.	TRBJ2-1	TRBV6-1	CASLLSSYNEQFF	TGTGCCAGCCTACTGAGCTCCTACAATGAGCAGTTCTTC
.	12	.	TRBJ1-1	TRBV5-1	CASSEGGHEAFF	TGCGCCAGCAGCGAAGGAGGCCATGAAGCTTTCTTT
TRBD1	13	few	TRBJ2-7	TRBV6-5	CASTRTGAYEQYF	TGTGCCAGCACCCGGACAGGCGCCTACGAGCAGTACTTC
.	17	.	TRBJ1-2	TRBV5-1	CASSSTNRDLYSYGYTF	TGCGCCAGCAGCTCAACGAACAGGGATTTGTATAGCTATGGCTACACCTTC
.	15	.	TRBJ1-4	TRBV4-1	CASSQETGYNEKLFF	TGCGCCAGCAGCCAAGAAACGGGTTATAATGAAAAACTGTTTTTT
TRBD1	15	.	TRBJ2-5	TRBV5-1	CASSGTGPYQETQYF	TGCGCCAGCTCCGGGACAGGCCCCTACCAAGAGACCCAGTACTTC
.	16	.	TRBJ1-2	TRBV30	CASTTRVSWGYYGYTF	TGTGCCTCTACGACTAGGGTATCCTGGGGATACTATGGCTACACCTTC
.	11	.	TRBJ2-7	TRBV20-1	CSARAGYEQYF	TGCAGTGCTAGGGCCGGGTACGAGCAGTACTTC
TRBD1	15	.	TRBJ1-1	TRBV5-1	CASSWTDRGNTEAFF	TGCGCCAGCAGCTGGACGGACAGGGGGAACACTGAAGCTTTCTTT
.	13	.	TRBJ2-7	TRBV27	CASSFQGSYEQYF	TGTGCCAGCAGTTTCCAGGGCAGCTACGAGCAGTACTTC
.	14	.	TRBJ1-5	TRBV7-9	CASSLSGGDQPQHF	TGTGCCAGCAGCTTAAGCGGGGGCGATCAGCCCCAGCATTTT
.	12	.	TRBJ1-3	TRBV6-5	CATLSSGNTIYF	TGTGCCACCTTGAGCTCTGGAAACACCATATATTTT